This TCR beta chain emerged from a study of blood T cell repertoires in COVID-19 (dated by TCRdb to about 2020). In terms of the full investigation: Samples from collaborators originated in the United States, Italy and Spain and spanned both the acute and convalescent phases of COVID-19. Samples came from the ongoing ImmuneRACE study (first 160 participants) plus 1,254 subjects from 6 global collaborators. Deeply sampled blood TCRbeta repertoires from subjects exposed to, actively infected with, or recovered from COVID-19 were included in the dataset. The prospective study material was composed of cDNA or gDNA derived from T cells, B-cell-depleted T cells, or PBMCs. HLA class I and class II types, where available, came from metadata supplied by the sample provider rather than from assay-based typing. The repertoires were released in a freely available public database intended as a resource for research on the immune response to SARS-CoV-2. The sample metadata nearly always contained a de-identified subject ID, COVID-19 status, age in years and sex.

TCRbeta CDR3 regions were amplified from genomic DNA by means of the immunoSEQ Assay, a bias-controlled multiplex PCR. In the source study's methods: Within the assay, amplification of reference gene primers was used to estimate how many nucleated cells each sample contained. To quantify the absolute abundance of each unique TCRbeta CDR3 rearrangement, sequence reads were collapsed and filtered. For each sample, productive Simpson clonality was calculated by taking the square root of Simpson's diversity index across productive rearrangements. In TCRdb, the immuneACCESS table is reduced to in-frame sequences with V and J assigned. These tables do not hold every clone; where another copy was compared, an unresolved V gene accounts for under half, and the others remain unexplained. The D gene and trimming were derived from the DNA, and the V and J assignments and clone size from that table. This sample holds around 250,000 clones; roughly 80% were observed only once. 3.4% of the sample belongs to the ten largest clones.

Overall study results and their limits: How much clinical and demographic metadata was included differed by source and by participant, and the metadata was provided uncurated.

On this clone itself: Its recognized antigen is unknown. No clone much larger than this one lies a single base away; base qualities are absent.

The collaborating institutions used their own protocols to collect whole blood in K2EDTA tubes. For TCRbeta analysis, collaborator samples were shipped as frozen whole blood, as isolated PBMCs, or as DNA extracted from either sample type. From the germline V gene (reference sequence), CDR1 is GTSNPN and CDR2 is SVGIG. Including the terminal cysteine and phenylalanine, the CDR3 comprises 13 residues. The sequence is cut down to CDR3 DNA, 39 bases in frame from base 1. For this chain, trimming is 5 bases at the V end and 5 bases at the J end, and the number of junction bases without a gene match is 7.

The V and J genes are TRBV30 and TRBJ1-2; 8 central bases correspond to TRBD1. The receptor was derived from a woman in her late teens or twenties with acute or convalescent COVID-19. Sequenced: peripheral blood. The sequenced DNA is TGTGCCTGGGGACAGGGATTAGGGTATGGCTACACCTTC. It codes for CAWGQGLGYGYTF.